These 5 T cell receptor beta chains share one sample of origin, sequenced in a study of control samples from healthy donors and cancer patients. Measured with immunoSEQ multiplex PCR; TCRdb has only the in-frame clones, and not every one. The sample includes about 100,000 clones, 80% to 95% of them seen just once. The sample comprised blood. The origin of the receptors is a human donor in good health. The donor label of this sample is uncertain.

The chain couples TRBV7-4 to TRBJ1-5; 9 nucleotides agree with TRBD1. The CDR3 has 16 residues. Trimming at V came to 5 bases and at J to 1 base, leaving 6 bases not matched to a gene. Germline loops: CDR1 SGHVT, CDR2 SQSDAQ. The CDR3 DNA is TGTGCCAGCAGCCACCGGGACAGGGTGAGCAATCAGCCCCAGCATTTT. It encodes CASSHRDRVSNQPQHF.

The genes are TRBV3-1 (or the pseudogene TRBV3-2) and TRBJ2-7; no firm D call. CDR3 size: 14 residues. V lost 0 bases, J lost 4 bases, and 10 bases lay in between. CDR1 and CDR2 (germline): LGHDT, YNNKEL (reference sequence). The CDR3: CASSQDTYGYEQYF. CDR3 nucleotide sequence: TGTGCCAGCAGCCAAGACACTTATGGGTACGAGCAGTACTTC.

V is TRBV3-1 (or the pseudogene TRBV3-2) and J is TRBJ2-1; 7 bases fit TRBD2. Trimming took 0 bases from V and 5 from J; bases not matched to a gene: 10. Germline lookup yields CDR1 LGHDT and CDR2 YNNKEL (reference sequence). This CDR3 has 17 residues. The CDR3 reads CASSQDLGAGMNNEQFF. CDR3 nucleotides: TGTGCCAGCAGCCAAGATTTAGGAGCGGGGATGAACAATGAGCAGTTCTTC.

This rearrangement joins TRBV6-6 to TRBJ2-2; 7 bases match TRBD1. CDR3 size: 14 residues. Germline CDR1 reads MNHNY; CDR2 reads SVGAGI (reference sequence). V shed 5 bases and J 6 bases; nucleotides not matched to a gene: 6. In DNA, the CDR3 is TGTGCCAGCAGTGCCCAGGGGGTCCCCGGGGAGCTGTTTTTT. Protein: CASSAQGVPGELFF.

This sequence joins TRBV7-9 and TRBJ2-3; D is undetermined. This CDR3 region has 14 residues. Germline values: CDR1 SEHNR, CDR2 FQNEAQ (reference sequence). Trimming took 10 bases from V and 0 from J, leaving 14 bases between them. CDR3 nucleotides: TGTGCCATCCGGACGGATACTAGCACAGATACGCAGTATTTT. As protein: CAIRTDTSTDTQYF.